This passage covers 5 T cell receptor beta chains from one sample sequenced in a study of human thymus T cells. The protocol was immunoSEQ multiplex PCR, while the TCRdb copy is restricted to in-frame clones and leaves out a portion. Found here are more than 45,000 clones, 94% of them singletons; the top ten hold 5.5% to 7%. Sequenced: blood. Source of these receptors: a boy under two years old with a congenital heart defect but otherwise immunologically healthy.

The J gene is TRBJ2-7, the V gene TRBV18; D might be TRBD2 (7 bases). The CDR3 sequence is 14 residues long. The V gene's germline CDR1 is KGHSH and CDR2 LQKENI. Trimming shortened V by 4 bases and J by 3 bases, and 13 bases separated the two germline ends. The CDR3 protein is CASSQGGGLYEQYF. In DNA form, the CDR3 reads TGTGCCAGCTCACAGGGAGGGGGTCTCTACGAGCAGTACTTC. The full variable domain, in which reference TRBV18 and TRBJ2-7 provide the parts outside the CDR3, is NAGVMQNPRHLVRRRGQEARLRCSPMKGHSHVYWYRQLPEEGLKFMVYLQKENIIDESGMPKERFSAEFPKEGPSILRIQQVVRGDSAAYFCASSQGGGLYEQYFGPGTRLTVT.

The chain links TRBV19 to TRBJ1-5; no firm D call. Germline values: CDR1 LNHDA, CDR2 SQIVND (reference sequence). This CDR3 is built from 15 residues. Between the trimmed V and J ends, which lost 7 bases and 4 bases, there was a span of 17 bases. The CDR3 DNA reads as TGTGCCAGTATTGGTGGCAGGTTAGGGAATCAGCCCCAGCATTTT. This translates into CASIGGRLGNQPQHF.

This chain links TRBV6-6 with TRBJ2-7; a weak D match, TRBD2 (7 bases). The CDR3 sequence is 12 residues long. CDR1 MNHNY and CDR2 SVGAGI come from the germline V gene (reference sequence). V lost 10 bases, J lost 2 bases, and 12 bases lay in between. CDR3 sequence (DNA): TGTGCCACCGGGCGGGGGCCCTACGAGCAGTACTTC. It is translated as CATGRGPYEQYF.

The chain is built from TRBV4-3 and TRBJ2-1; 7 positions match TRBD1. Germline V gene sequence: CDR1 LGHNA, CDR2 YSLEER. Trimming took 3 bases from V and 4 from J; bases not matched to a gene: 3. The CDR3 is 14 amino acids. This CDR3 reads CASSQRTGYNEQFF. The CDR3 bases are TGCGCCAGCAGCCAGCGGACAGGATACAATGAGCAGTTCTTC.

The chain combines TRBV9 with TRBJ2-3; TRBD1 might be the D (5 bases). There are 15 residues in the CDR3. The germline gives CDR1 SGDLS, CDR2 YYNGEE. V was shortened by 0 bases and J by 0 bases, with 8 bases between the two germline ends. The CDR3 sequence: CASSVEGASTDTQYF. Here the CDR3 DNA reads TGTGCCAGCAGCGTAGAAGGGGCTAGCACAGATACGCAGTATTTT.